Here is one T cell receptor (beta chain) with its context. The data stem from a study of cytomegalovirus exposure and HLA in healthy donors. Primers included in the PCR were 60 Vbeta and 13 Jbeta primers. The assay was immunoSEQ multiplex PCR, and TCRdb's table has in-frame clones only and misses some. The sample contains about 200,000 clones, about 79% of which appear only once. The germline CDR1 and CDR2 sequences are SGHNT and YENEEA. This CDR3 is built from 13 residues. V was shortened by 0 bases and J by 8 bases, with 8 bases between the two germline ends. This clonotype originated in a boy aged 2 to 10 in good health and CMV-seronegative. The chain employs TRBV11-3 and TRBJ2-1, with unresolved D. Specimen: PBMCs. The CDR3 is CASSLDYYDEQFF. CDR3 coding DNA: TGTGCCAGCAGCTTAGACTATTATGATGAGCAGTTCTTC. Filled out from reference TRBV11-3 and TRBJ2-1, the complete variable domain reads EAGVVQSPRYKIIEKKQPVAFWCNPISGHNTLYWYLQNLGQGPELLIRYENEEAVDDSQLPKDRFSAERLKGVDSTLKIQPAELGDSAVYLCASSLDYYDEQFFGPGTRLTVL.